These 15 T cell receptor beta chains originate from one sample sequenced in a study of blood T cell repertoires in COVID-19. Method: immunoSEQ multiplex PCR; TCRdb's copy keeps in-frame clones and lacks some. The sample lists about 180,000 clones, approximately 88% occurring once. Sequencing was carried out using peripheral blood. Every receptor here comes from a woman aged 40 to 50 with COVID-19, enrolled during active disease.

The gene calls are TRBV4-2 and TRBJ2-7, with 10 nucleotides matching TRBD2. The V gene's germline CDR1 is LGHNA and CDR2 YNFKEQ. The V and J ends lost 4 bases and 4 bases, in that order; junction bases with no gene match: 4. This CDR3 comprises 14 residues. CDR3 nucleotides: TGTGCCAGCAGCCGGGAGACTAGCGGGTACGAGCAGTACTTC. The encoded protein is CASSRETSGYEQYF.

This chain joins TRBV3-1 (or the pseudogene TRBV3-2) and TRBJ2-3, with TRBD1 as a possible D gene (6 bases). CDR3 length: 12 amino acids. Germline V gives CDR1 LGHDT, CDR2 YNNKEL (reference sequence). V lost 3 bases to trimming and J lost 7 bases, with 8 bases between them. The DNA of the CDR3 is TGTGCCAGCAGCCAGCAGGGGAATACGCAGTATTTT. Translating gives CASSQQGNTQYF.

V is TRBV5-1 and J is TRBJ1-4; 10 positions match TRBD1. Germline V gene sequence: CDR1 SGHRS, CDR2 YFSETQ. J gave up 8 bases and V 4 bases, and 5 bases lay outside the gene matches. This CDR3 contains 14 residues. In DNA form, the CDR3 reads TGCGCCAGCAGCCGGGACAGGGGAAGAGAAAAACTGTTTTTT. It is translated as CASSRDRGREKLFF.

This clone was observed once. The chain joins TRBV5-4 to TRBJ1-3, with 7 bases identical to TRBD1. The V gene's germline CDR1 is SGHNT and CDR2 YYREEE (reference sequence). Losses at the gene ends were 3 bases for V and 0 bases for J; bases not matched to a gene: 6. This CDR3 has 16 amino acids. CDR3 sequence (DNA): TGTGCCAGCAGCTGGGGGACAGCCAACTCTGGAAACACCATATATTTT. It codes for CASSWGTANSGNTIYF.

This clone was recorded only once. V and J are TRBV24-1 and TRBJ2-5; 8 bases agree with TRBD1. J gave up 3 bases and V 0 bases, and 2 bases lay outside the gene matches. Germline V lookup: CDR1 KGHDR, CDR2 SFDVKD. The CDR3 covers 15 residues. Here the CDR3 DNA reads TGTGCCACCAGTGATTTGACAGGGGGTGAAGAGACCCAGTACTTC. It specifies CATSDLTGGEETQYF.

V gene TRBV6-6 combines with J gene TRBJ2-6; the D is unclear. V shed 11 bases and J shed 0 bases, with 8 bases lying between them. Germline lookup yields CDR1 MNHNY and CDR2 SVGAGI (reference sequence). This CDR3 is 13 amino acids long. The CDR3 is CAVHYSGANVLTF. The CDR3, as DNA: TGTGCCGTCCACTACTCTGGGGCCAACGTCCTGACTTTC.

Only one count was recorded for this clone. J is TRBJ2-6 and V is TRBV19; tentatively, D is TRBD1 (5 bases). Trimming stripped 5 bases from V and 0 bases from J, with 11 bases between. The CDR3 contains 16 residues. Germline loops: CDR1 LNHDA, CDR2 SQIVND (reference sequence). The DNA for the CDR3 is TGTGCCAGTAGTCCTTACCAGGGCTCTGGGGCCAACGTCCTGACTTTC. It yields the protein CASSPYQGSGANVLTF.

This chain links TRBV7-9 with TRBJ2-7; no clear D gene. Germline values: CDR1 SEHNR, CDR2 FQNEAQ (reference sequence). Between the trimmed V and J ends, which lost 8 bases and 7 bases, there was a span of 15 bases. The CDR3 runs to 12 residues. CDR3 amino acids: CASVGSLQEQYF. The DNA for the CDR3 is TGTGCCAGCGTGGGCAGTCTTCAAGAGCAGTACTTC.

Comments on this clone: The same CDR3 also results from other DNA sequences found in this sample. The chain is built from TRBV25-1 and TRBJ1-2; TRBD1 is a possible D gene (6 bases). Germline lookup yields CDR1 MGHDK and CDR2 SYGVNS. Trimming pared 3 bases from V and 4 bases from J, leaving 9 bases between. This CDR3 region has 13 residues. The CDR3 DNA follows: TGTGCCAGCAGTGAGGGACAAGTCTATGGCTACACCTTC. Translation gives CASSEGQVYGYTF.

J is TRBJ2-7 and V is TRBV10-1; TRBD2 agrees at 14 bases. Germline CDR1 and CDR2: WNHNN and SYGVQD (reference sequence). This CDR3 is built from 16 residues. The junction had 3 bases not matched to a gene; V was cut back by 3 bases and J by 2 bases. In nucleotides, the CDR3 is TGCGCCAGCAGTGATGGACTAGCGGGGGGCCCCTACGAGCAGTACTTC. Protein sequence: CASSDGLAGGPYEQYF.

The chain is built from TRBV7-7 and TRBJ2-3; a weak D match, TRBD2 (7 bases). This CDR3 has 17 residues. Germline V gene lookup returns CDR1 SSHAT and CDR2 FNYEAQ (reference sequence). The DNA for the CDR3 is TGTGCTGGGGAGGGACATCCCGGGGCTAGCGGAAAAGATACGCAGTATTTT. Translation: CAGEGHPGASGKDTQYF.

The gene calls are TRBV12-5 and TRBJ1-3; 8 nucleotides line up with TRBD1. In germline, CDR1 is LGHNT, CDR2 FRNRAP. The CDR3 covers 18 residues. The trim removed 6 bases at V and 0 bases at J, leaving 13 bases unmatched. The CDR3: CASGRTGQGSYSGNTIYF. The CDR3 DNA is TGTGCTAGTGGCCGGACCGGACAGGGATCTTACTCTGGAAACACCATATATTTT.

V usage is TRBV29-1 and J usage is TRBJ2-2; D uncertain. This CDR3 has 11 residues. Trimming took 7 bases from V and 8 from J, leaving 11 bases between them. Germline values: CDR1 SQVTM, CDR2 ANQGSEA. The CDR3 loop is CSGQDRGELFF. CDR3 DNA sequence: TGCAGCGGTCAGGATAGGGGGGAGCTGTTTTTT.

The chain recombines TRBV6-5 with TRBJ1-6; the D is unclear. This CDR3 has 13 residues. Per the germline V gene, CDR1 is MNHEY and CDR2 is SVGAGI. V lost 8 bases and J 7 bases, leaving 12 bases between the germline ends. This CDR3 reads CASGPAQNSPLHF. The DNA for the CDR3 is TGTGCCAGCGGGCCCGCACAGAATTCACCCCTCCACTTT.

CDR3 DNA: TGTGCCAGCAGCTCCGGGACTAGCGGAAGGGGGGAGACCCAGTACTTC. This gives the protein CASSSGTSGRGETQYF. V and J are TRBV11-2 and TRBJ2-5; 11 bases align to TRBD2. The CDR3 spans 16 residues. With V trimmed by 4 bases and J by 5 bases, 9 bases remained unmatched. Germline V gene sequence: CDR1 SGHAT, CDR2 FQNNGV.